The clone carrying this T cell receptor (beta chain) has just a few counts. The antigen is not known. This sample was taken from a study of blood T cells in healthy people across ages. Primed by a sample-barcoded 5' primer and a J-beta primer mix, a second PCR proceeded for about 6 to 11 cycles. TCRdb used MiXCR to reprocess the 5' RACE reads, holding one entry per CDR3 protein. The sample has about 720,000 distinct CDR3 sequences; 22% are singletons. General study findings and limits: It was held that the diversity estimates obtained from one million T cells were underestimates. Roughly linearly, TCR beta diversity per million T cells fell as age increased.

In germline, CDR1 is SGHKS, CDR2 YYEKEE (reference sequence). The CDR3 runs to 14 residues. The V and J ends lost 5 bases and 4 bases respectively, with 15 bases between them. The V and J genes are TRBV5-5 and TRBJ1-1, with D unclear. The TCR sequence derives from a man aged 70-80 years in good health. What was sequenced was blood. The CDR3 bases are TGTGCCAGCAGTAATTGGAGGGCGAGCACTGAAGCTTTCTTT. Translating gives CASSNWRASTEAFF.